These 25 T cell receptor beta chains came from one sample sequenced in a study of T-cell memory formation after mild COVID-19 (TCRdb year 2021). The library relied on 5' RACE. The run used an Illumina NovaSeq 6000. TCRdb applied fastp at Q25 and MiXCR to the public reads, then kept only in-frame beta chains. Rows with one shared CDR3 protein collapse into an entry with the most common genes and DNA. The sample records roughly 340,000 distinct CDR3 sequences, approximately 15% of which are singletons. The top ten clones comprise approximately 20% of the sample. Material for sequencing was PBMCs or a T cell subset sorted from them (not recorded which). The receptors come from a man aged 18 to 30 who had mild COVID-19 (a few samples of this study predate the infection). The sample titles of this study are shuffled in the database, so cell type and time point are left out; the donor was told from shared clones.

This chain uses TRBV30 with TRBJ2-7, with unresolved D. The CDR3 has 12 amino acids. V lost 3 bases and J lost 6, with 12 bases in between. Per germline, CDR1 GTSNPN and CDR2 SVGIG (reference sequence). The CDR3 region has the DNA TGTGCCTGGAGCCCCTCTGGCCCCGAGCAGTACTTC. Protein: CAWSPSGPEQYF.

The chain combines TRBV5-1 with TRBJ2-7; tentatively, D is TRBD1 or TRBD2 (5 bases each). The CDR3 sequence is 13 residues long. Germline V lookup: CDR1 SGHRS, CDR2 YFSETQ. The V end lost 3 bases, the J end lost 4 bases, and 11 bases lay between the germline ends. The CDR3 here is CASSSRDRYEQYF. CDR3 DNA sequence: TGCGCCAGCAGCTCCCGGGACCGGTACGAGCAGTACTTC.

The chain carries TRBV20-1 and TRBJ2-3; 7 nucleotides line up with TRBD1. V dropped 0 bases and J dropped 6; count of bases not matched to a gene: 15. The CDR3 consists of 17 residues. The germline CDR1 and CDR2 sequences are DFQATT and SNEGSKA (reference sequence). CDR3 region: CSARDAGTPGGRDTQYF. The CDR3 DNA is TGCAGTGCTAGAGATGCCGGTACGCCAGGGGGTCGGGATACGCAGTATTTT.

The rearrangement joins TRBV6-5 to TRBJ1-1; D remains ambiguous. V was clipped by 5 bases and J by 10 bases, with 17 bases between them. The CDR3 length is 13 residues. Germline loops: CDR1 MNHEY, CDR2 SVGAGI. Written as DNA, the CDR3 is TGTGCCAGCAGTCCTGAGGCCCCTCGGACAGCTTTCTTT. As protein: CASSPEAPRTAFF.

This clonotype was recorded a few times. V gene TRBV5-1 combines with J gene TRBJ1-1; tentative D call: TRBD1 (5 bases). V was shortened by 6 bases and J by 3 bases, with 12 bases between the two germline ends. The CDR3 is 13 amino acids. The germline gives CDR1 SGHRS, CDR2 YFSETQ. CDR3 nucleotides: TGCGCCAGCAACGATGGGGGGGACACTGAAGCTTTCTTT. Its protein is CASNDGGDTEAFF. The whole variable domain, filled in from reference TRBV5-1 and TRBJ1-1, reads KAGVTQTPRYLIKTRGQQVTLSCSPISGHRSVSWYQQTPGQGLQFLFEYFSETQRNKGNFPGRFSGRQFSNSRSEMNVSTLELGDSALYLCASNDGGDTEAFFGQGTRLTVV.

This clonotype was counted between two and nine times. The V call is TRBV6-2 or TRBV6-3, the J call TRBJ1-2; 8 positions agree with TRBD1. Germline V gene sequence: CDR1 MNHEY, CDR2 SVGEGT. The J segment lost 3 bases and the V segment lost 6 bases, leaving 3 bases of the junction unmatched. There are 13 residues in the CDR3. The CDR3 DNA is TGTGCCAGCAGGCCAGGGGGCGACTATGGCTACACCTTC. It is translated as CASRPGGDYGYTF.

This rearrangement joins TRBV7-2 to TRBJ2-3; D unclear. Trimming pared 5 bases from V and 6 bases from J, leaving 15 bases between. Germline CDR1 SGHTA, CDR2 FQGNSA. The CDR3 is 14 amino acids. The CDR3 DNA follows: TGTGCCAGCAGCCTTTGGATCCCCCGCGATACGCAGTATTTT. Protein product: CASSLWIPRDTQYF.

The V gene is TRBV11-2, the J gene TRBJ2-1, with D possibly TRBD1 on 6 matching bases. There are 12 residues in the CDR3. Germline V gene lookup returns CDR1 SGHAT and CDR2 FQNNGV. V lost 5 bases to trimming and J lost 15 bases, with 17 bases between them. CDR3 amino acids: CASSAKGDRGFF. CDR3 in DNA: TGTGCCAGCAGCGCTAAGGGGGACCGCGGGTTCTTC.

In its sample, this clonotype was seen a few times. This chain joins TRBV25-1 and TRBJ2-1; D possibly matches TRBD1 or TRBD2 (5 bases each). Germline CDR1 is MGHDK and CDR2 is SYGVNS. CDR3 length: 10 residues. Trimming stripped 4 bases from V and 10 bases from J, with 5 bases between. Here the CDR3 reads CASSGGEQFF. The CDR3 DNA reads TGTGCCAGCAGTGGGGGGGAGCAGTTCTTC.

This clonotype came up a few times. The rearrangement links TRBV5-1 to TRBJ2-3, with D hard to call. This CDR3 region has 14 residues. Trimming removed 4 bases from V and 2 bases from J, with 11 bases in between. Germline assignment: CDR1 SGHRS and CDR2 YFSETQ. CDR3: CASSPTTDTDTQYF. CDR3 in DNA: TGCGCCAGCAGCCCCACGACGGACACAGATACGCAGTATTTT.

This clonotype was counted a few times. The chain carries TRBV5-1 and TRBJ2-3, with a possible D match to TRBD2 (5 bases). V lost 2 bases to trimming and J lost 5 bases, with 24 bases between them. The CDR3 is made up of 18 amino acids. CDR1 and CDR2 from the germline V gene are SGHRS and YFSETQ. CDR3 sequence reads: CASSFGRGVGSVGDTQYF. The CDR3, as DNA: TGCGCCAGCAGCTTTGGACGGGGAGTAGGCAGTGTTGGAGATACGCAGTATTTT.

J is TRBJ1-6 and V is TRBV12-3 or TRBV12-4; 9 positions agree with TRBD1. V gave up 6 bases and J gave up 13 bases; unmatched junction bases: 10. This CDR3 is built from 14 residues. In nucleotides, the CDR3 is TGTGCCAGCAGCCTTACAGGGGGCGTTTCGCCCCTCCACTTT. Protein: CASSLTGGVSPLHF.

This clonotype was picked up a small number of times. This chain links TRBV28 with TRBJ2-7; D is perhaps TRBD2 (5 bases). V lost 6 bases to trimming and J lost 5 bases, with 20 bases between them. This CDR3 has 15 residues. Germline-derived CDR1 and CDR2 are MDHEN and SYDVKM. The CDR3 sequence is CASSQDLFGGHEQYV. The CDR3 DNA follows: TGTGCCAGCAGCCAAGACTTATTTGGCGGGCACGAGCAGTACGTC.

This chain uses TRBV6-5 with TRBJ2-7; no definite D call. Per germline, CDR1 MNHEY and CDR2 SVGAGI. Trimming removed 6 bases from V and 3 bases from J, with 18 bases in between. CDR3 length: 15 residues. CDR3 nucleotides: TGTGCCAGCAGACAGTACACCTCAGGTCACTACGAGCAGTACTTC. The encoded protein is CASRQYTSGHYEQYF.

This rearrangement joins TRBV21-1 to TRBJ1-6; the table's D call, TRBD1, was not checked against the DNA. TRBV21-1 is termed a pseudogene. CDR3 size: 16 residues. The CDR3 DNA reads as TGTGCCAGCAGCGACGGGACAGGCCTGGGTAATTCACCCCTCCACTTT. This sequence encodes CASSDGTGLGNSPLHF.

This clonotype has more than one count but fewer than ten. The V gene is TRBV6-2 or TRBV6-3, the J gene TRBJ2-7; D is uncertain. Germline CDR1 reads MNHEY; CDR2 reads SVGEGT. V shed 0 bases and J shed 4 bases, with 16 bases lying between them. The length of the CDR3 is 16 residues. The CDR3 reads CASSYSAGYNSYEQYF. In DNA form, the CDR3 reads TGTGCCAGCAGTTACTCGGCTGGGTACAATTCTTACGAGCAGTACTTC.

This clonotype has a count of ten or more. J is TRBJ2-6 and V is TRBV27; D not certain. The germline gives CDR1 MNHEY, CDR2 SMNVEV (reference sequence). The CDR3 loop spans 15 amino acids. V shed 2 bases and J shed 4 bases, with 9 bases lying between them. CDR3 nucleotides: TGTGCCAGCAGTTTAATCCCAAACGGGGCCAACGTCCTGACTTTC. This gives the protein CASSLIPNGANVLTF.

In this sample, this clonotype turned up many times. The chain employs TRBV3-1 and TRBJ2-7; unclear D gene. The CDR3 contains 13 residues. CDR1 and CDR2 from the germline V gene are LGHDT and YNNKEL (reference sequence). V gave up 3 bases and J gave up 2 bases, with 8 bases separating them. CDR3 residues: CASSQGTTYEQYF. As DNA, the CDR3 is TGTGCCAGCAGCCAGGGCACCACCTACGAGCAGTACTTC.

This clonotype was picked up a small number of times. The chain employs TRBV20-1 and TRBJ2-1, with 10 bases lining up with TRBD2. The V gene end was trimmed by 3 bases and the J gene end by 8 bases; junction bases not matched to a gene: 7. The CDR3 has 14 amino acids. Per germline, CDR1 DFQATT and CDR2 SNEGSKA (reference sequence). The CDR3 nucleotides are TGCAGTGCTAGGTCCCTAGCGGGGGCGGATGAGCAGTTCTTC. It yields the protein CSARSLAGADEQFF.

The chain uses TRBV18 and TRBJ2-5, with D unresolved. The V and J ends lost 4 bases and 5 bases respectively, with 11 bases between them. Germline V gives CDR1 KGHSH, CDR2 LQKENI. The CDR3 has 13 amino acids. CDR3: CASSLFGKETQYF. DNA of the CDR3: TGTGCCAGCTCACTCTTCGGCAAGGAGACCCAGTACTTC.

This clonotype has more than one count but fewer than ten. V usage is TRBV20-1 and J usage is TRBJ2-3; 12 bases fit TRBD1. Trimming took 1 base from V and 4 from J; bases not matched to a gene: 12. Per the germline V gene, CDR1 is DFQATT and CDR2 is SNEGSKA (reference sequence). This CDR3 comprises 18 residues. CDR3 sequence: CSARGQTGTGGRADTQYF. The DNA of the CDR3 is TGCAGTGCTAGAGGTCAAACCGGGACAGGGGGCCGGGCAGATACGCAGTATTTT.

This clonotype was recorded a few times. The V gene is TRBV11-2, the J gene TRBJ1-2, with TRBD1 identical over 9 bases. The CDR3 loop spans 14 amino acids. The germline gives CDR1 SGHAT, CDR2 FQNNGV. Unmatched junction bases numbered 6, after V lost 6 bases and J lost 4 bases. The CDR3 sequence is CASRNTGGGYGYTF. The CDR3 region has the DNA TGTGCCAGCAGGAATACAGGGGGCGGCTATGGCTACACCTTC.

V is TRBV6-2 or TRBV6-3 and J is TRBJ1-1, with D uncertain. CDR1 and CDR2 (germline): MNHEY, SVGEGT. V lost 5 bases to trimming and J lost 4 bases, with 20 bases between them. The CDR3 has 16 amino acids. The CDR3 coding sequence is TGTGCCAGCAGTCCCGGAGGAGGTCGGTTGGGCACTGAAGCTTTCTTT. This gives the protein CASSPGGGRLGTEAFF.

The CDR3 DNA sequence: TGTGCCAGCAGCTCCTTACAAACAGGGTACACTGAAGCTTTCTTT. Translating it yields CASSSLQTGYTEAFF. This chain connects TRBV5-6 to TRBJ1-1, with D perhaps matching TRBD1 (6 bases). The germline CDR1 and CDR2 sequences are SGHDT and YYEEEE. Trimming pared 3 bases from V and 3 bases from J, leaving 15 bases between. The CDR3 sequence is 15 residues long.

The CDR3 region is CASSPWGRRDNEQFF. The CDR3 nucleotides read TGTGCCAGCAGTCCATGGGGCCGCCGGGACAATGAGCAGTTCTTC. This rearrangement joins TRBV28 to TRBJ2-1; tentative D call: TRBD1 (5 bases). Trimming stripped 5 bases from V and 5 bases from J, with 16 bases between. This CDR3 comprises 15 residues. Germline loops: CDR1 MDHEN, CDR2 SYDVKM.